These T cell receptor beta chains were read from a single sample in a study of blood T cell repertoires in COVID-19. Profiling relied on immunoSEQ multiplex PCR, and the TCRdb table lists in-frame clones only, not all of them. The sample includes some 400,000 clones, 81% of them seen just once. The source material was peripheral blood. The receptors stem from a human donor with acute or convalescent COVID-19. The donor label of this sample is uncertain. Each CDR3 is given with its conserved first and last residue. The D gene is left open where the match is weak. Clone sizes are given selectively: once, few, many, or a class where the clone is expanded.

clone_size: -
d_call: TRBD2
v_call: TRBV9
j_call: TRBJ2-2
cdr3_nt: TGTGCCAGCAGCGGTGGACTAGCGGGGGTGGGCGGGGAGCTGTTTTTT
cdr3_aa: CASSGGLAGVGGELFF

clone_size: once
d_call: TRBD1
v_call: TRBV19
j_call: TRBJ1-1
cdr3_nt: TGTGCCAGTCTGGACAGGTTGAACACTGAAGCTTTCTTT
cdr3_aa: CASLDRLNTEAFF

clone_size: -
d_call: TRBD1
v_call: TRBV6-1
j_call: TRBJ1-1
cdr3_nt: TGTGCCAGCAGTGATATCCAGGGGGGCGCGAACACTGAAGCTTTCTTT
cdr3_aa: CASSDIQGGANTEAFF

clone_size: -
d_call: -
v_call: TRBV18
j_call: TRBJ2-5
cdr3_nt: TGTGCCAGCTCATTCTCACGGCAGGGGGAGACCCAGTACTTC
cdr3_aa: CASSFSRQGETQYF

clone_size: -
d_call: -
v_call: TRBV7-2
j_call: TRBJ2-1
cdr3_nt: TGTGCCAGCAGCTTAGGGGGCGGGACCCTCAAGCGAACCTACAATGAGCAGTTCTTC
cdr3_aa: CASSLGGGTLKRTYNEQFF

clone_size: -
d_call: TRBD1
v_call: TRBV30
j_call: TRBJ1-4
cdr3_nt: TGTGCCTGGAGACAGGGGGCCCATGAAAAACTGTTTTTT
cdr3_aa: CAWRQGAHEKLFF

clone_size: -
d_call: TRBD1
v_call: TRBV19
j_call: TRBJ1-2
cdr3_nt: TGTGCCAGTAGTCCCGGGACAGGGCCGGCAACTAACTATGGCTACACCTTC
cdr3_aa: CASSPGTGPATNYGYTF

clone_size: -
d_call: -
v_call: TRBV5-1
j_call: TRBJ1-5
cdr3_nt: TGCGCCAGCAGCTTGGAGGCGCAGGGCAGCAATCAGCCCCAGCATTTT
cdr3_aa: CASSLEAQGSNQPQHF

clone_size: -
d_call: -
v_call: TRBV7-8
j_call: TRBJ1-1
cdr3_nt: TGTGCCAGCAGCTTACTGGGACTTATTAACACTGAAGCTTTCTTT
cdr3_aa: CASSLLGLINTEAFF

clone_size: -
d_call: TRBD2
v_call: TRBV18
j_call: TRBJ2-1
cdr3_nt: TGTGCCAGCTCACCCCGACTAGCGCTGAGCTCCTACAATGAGCAGTTCTTC
cdr3_aa: CASSPRLALSSYNEQFF

clone_size: -
d_call: TRBD1
v_call: TRBV29-1
j_call: TRBJ2-1
cdr3_nt: TGCAGCTTACGACAGGGAAGCAATGAGCAGTTCTTC
cdr3_aa: CSLRQGSNEQFF

clone_size: -
d_call: TRBD1
v_call: TRBV2
j_call: TRBJ1-6
cdr3_nt: TGTGCCAGCAGTGCAGACAGGGGCGTCTCACCCCTCCACTTT
cdr3_aa: CASSADRGVSPLHF

clone_size: once
d_call: TRBD1
v_call: TRBV6-7
j_call: TRBJ1-1
cdr3_nt: TGTGCCAGCCGCCTCAGAGACAGGGGGACTGAAGCTTTCTTT
cdr3_aa: CASRLRDRGTEAFF

clone_size: -
d_call: -
v_call: TRBV6-5
j_call: TRBJ1-3
cdr3_nt: TGTGCCAGCAGTTACTCGAGGTTCGGCTCTGGAAACACCATATATTTT
cdr3_aa: CASSYSRFGSGNTIYF

clone_size: -
d_call: -
v_call: TRBV6-5
j_call: TRBJ1-5
cdr3_nt: TGTGCCAGCATTAAACAATATAGCAATCAGCCCCAGCATTTT
cdr3_aa: CASIKQYSNQPQHF

clone_size: -
d_call: TRBD2
v_call: TRBV10-3
j_call: TRBJ2-2
cdr3_nt: TGTGCCATCAGTGAGTCCCGGACTAGCAGCTACACCGGGGAGCTGTTTTTT
cdr3_aa: CAISESRTSSYTGELFF

clone_size: -
d_call: -
v_call: TRBV12-3/TRBV12-4
j_call: TRBJ1-5
cdr3_nt: TGTGCCAGCAGCATCAGGAATCAGCCCCAGCATTTT
cdr3_aa: CASSIRNQPQHF

clone_size: -
d_call: -
v_call: TRBV7-9
j_call: TRBJ2-7
cdr3_nt: TGTGCCAGCAGCTCTCAGGGCTACGAGCAGTACTTC
cdr3_aa: CASSSQGYEQYF

clone_size: once
d_call: TRBD1
v_call: TRBV27
j_call: TRBJ1-1
cdr3_nt: TGTGCCAGCAGTTTCAGACAGGGAGGAGGCACTGAAGCTTTCTTT
cdr3_aa: CASSFRQGGGTEAFF

clone_size: -
d_call: -
v_call: TRBV19
j_call: TRBJ2-4
cdr3_nt: TGTGCCAGTAGTATTTCCCATCCCAAAAACATTCAGTACTTC
cdr3_aa: CASSISHPKNIQYF

clone_size: -
d_call: -
v_call: TRBV14
j_call: TRBJ1-4
cdr3_nt: TGTGCCAGCAGCCAAGAAAGCTCAGGGGAAAAACTGTTTTTT
cdr3_aa: CASSQESSGEKLFF

clone_size: -
d_call: -
v_call: TRBV10-2
j_call: TRBJ1-5
cdr3_nt: TGCGCCAGCACCGGCAGGGTGAATCAGCCCCAGCATTTT
cdr3_aa: CASTGRVNQPQHF

clone_size: -
d_call: -
v_call: TRBV7-9
j_call: TRBJ1-5
cdr3_nt: TGTGCCAGCAGCTTAGAACCGGGCAATCAGCCCCAGCATTTT
cdr3_aa: CASSLEPGNQPQHF

clone_size: -
d_call: TRBD1
v_call: TRBV27
j_call: TRBJ1-4
cdr3_nt: TGTGCCAGCACCCAACCCCCGGACAGGGTACTTTTTTTT
cdr3_aa: CASTQPPDRVLFF

clone_size: -
d_call: -
v_call: TRBV7-9
j_call: TRBJ2-7
cdr3_nt: TGTGCCAGCAGCTTTGGGAGAAGTGCTAGCTCCTACGAGCAGTACTTC
cdr3_aa: CASSFGRSASSYEQYF

clone_size: -
d_call: -
v_call: TRBV10-2
j_call: TRBJ1-1
cdr3_nt: TGCGCCAGCAGTCGGGGAAACACTGAAGCTTTCTTT
cdr3_aa: CASSRGNTEAFF

clone_size: once
d_call: -
v_call: TRBV11-2
j_call: TRBJ2-7
cdr3_nt: TGTGCCAGCAGCTTAGGACCGACGAGGAGCTCCTACGAGCAGTACTTC
cdr3_aa: CASSLGPTRSSYEQYF

clone_size: once
d_call: -
v_call: TRBV2
j_call: TRBJ1-2
cdr3_nt: TGTGCCAGCACTCAAATGGTACAGGGACTAAACTATGGCTACACCTTC
cdr3_aa: CASTQMVQGLNYGYTF

clone_size: -
d_call: -
v_call: TRBV18
j_call: TRBJ2-5
cdr3_nt: TGTGCCAGCTCACCACGACAGGTCGAGACCCAGTACTTC
cdr3_aa: CASSPRQVETQYF

clone_size: -
d_call: TRBD1
v_call: TRBV5-5
j_call: TRBJ2-5
cdr3_nt: TGTGCCAGCAGCTTGGGGGGGACAGTCCTCCAAGAGACCCAGTACTTC
cdr3_aa: CASSLGGTVLQETQYF

clone_size: -
d_call: TRBD1
v_call: TRBV14
j_call: TRBJ2-2
cdr3_nt: TGTGCCAGCAGCCAGACGACTGGACAGGGGGCCGGCGGGGAGCTGTTTTTT
cdr3_aa: CASSQTTGQGAGGELFF

clone_size: -
d_call: -
v_call: TRBV19
j_call: TRBJ1-4
cdr3_nt: TGTGCCAGTAGTATGGGCACCGCAACTAATGAAAAACTGTTTTTT
cdr3_aa: CASSMGTATNEKLFF

clone_size: -
d_call: -
v_call: TRBV11-2
j_call: TRBJ1-3
cdr3_nt: TGTGCCAGCAGCCGAATCCAGGGAAAATCGGGAAACACCATATATTTT
cdr3_aa: CASSRIQGKSGNTIYF

clone_size: -
d_call: -
v_call: TRBV19
j_call: TRBJ2-1
cdr3_nt: TGTGCCAGTAGTATCACTCGGGGGGAGCAGTTCTTC
cdr3_aa: CASSITRGEQFF

clone_size: -
d_call: -
v_call: TRBV28
j_call: TRBJ1-5
cdr3_nt: TGTGCCAGCAGTCGGAGGTGGGGTTCTCAGCCCCAGCATTTT
cdr3_aa: CASSRRWGSQPQHF

clone_size: -
d_call: TRBD1
v_call: TRBV6-5
j_call: TRBJ2-7
cdr3_nt: TGTGCCAGCAGTCACAACCGGGACAGGAGCCACGAGCAGTACTTC
cdr3_aa: CASSHNRDRSHEQYF

clone_size: -
d_call: TRBD2
v_call: TRBV7-2
j_call: TRBJ2-1
cdr3_nt: TGTGCCAGCAGCTTAGGTAGCGGGGGGGTAGCAAATGAGCAGTTCTTC
cdr3_aa: CASSLGSGGVANEQFF

clone_size: -
d_call: TRBD1
v_call: TRBV19
j_call: TRBJ1-5
cdr3_nt: TGTGCCAGTAGTATAGGGGGACAGGGGGCAGTTCAGCCCCAGCATTTT
cdr3_aa: CASSIGGQGAVQPQHF

clone_size: many
d_call: TRBD1
v_call: TRBV25-1
j_call: TRBJ2-3
cdr3_nt: TGTGCCAGCAGTGATGACAGGGGGTCAGATACGCAGTATTTT
cdr3_aa: CASSDDRGSDTQYF

clone_size: -
d_call: TRBD1
v_call: TRBV7-9
j_call: TRBJ1-1
cdr3_nt: TGTGCCAGCAGCTCATGGGACAGGCCCCGGGGAACTGAAGCTTTCTTT
cdr3_aa: CASSSWDRPRGTEAFF

clone_size: -
d_call: -
v_call: TRBV18
j_call: TRBJ1-3
cdr3_nt: TGTGCCAGCTCACCAGGGAGCTCTGGAAACACCATATATTTT
cdr3_aa: CASSPGSSGNTIYF

clone_size: -
d_call: -
v_call: TRBV5-1
j_call: TRBJ2-3
cdr3_nt: TGCGCCAGCTCACCCAGACCGGAGGCAGATACGCAGTATTTT
cdr3_aa: CASSPRPEADTQYF

clone_size: -
d_call: TRBD1
v_call: TRBV24-1
j_call: TRBJ1-5
cdr3_nt: TGTGCCACCAGTGATGGACAGGGGGCGAATCAGCCCCAGCATTTT
cdr3_aa: CATSDGQGANQPQHF

clone_size: -
d_call: -
v_call: TRBV6-2/TRBV6-3
j_call: TRBJ2-1
cdr3_nt: TGTGCCAGCAGTTACAGGGACACCGCTCGGAGTGAGCAGTTCTTC
cdr3_aa: CASSYRDTARSEQFF

clone_size: -
d_call: TRBD1
v_call: TRBV7-9
j_call: TRBJ1-1
cdr3_nt: TGTGCCAGCAGCCCTAGGGGGACAGTAAACACTGAAGCTTTCTTT
cdr3_aa: CASSPRGTVNTEAFF

clone_size: -
d_call: TRBD2
v_call: TRBV27
j_call: TRBJ2-7
cdr3_nt: TGTGCCAGCAGGGGGACTAGCGGGAGAGGCGAGCAGTACTTC
cdr3_aa: CASRGTSGRGEQYF

clone_size: -
d_call: -
v_call: TRBV14
j_call: TRBJ2-1
cdr3_nt: TGTGCCAGCAGCCATATAAACAGCCTCTTCAATGAGCAGTTCTTC
cdr3_aa: CASSHINSLFNEQFF

clone_size: -
d_call: -
v_call: TRBV11-2
j_call: TRBJ1-6
cdr3_nt: TGTGCCAGCAGCTCCTCGGGTACAGCAGGGTTTTATAATTCACCCCTCCACTTT
cdr3_aa: CASSSSGTAGFYNSPLHF

clone_size: -
d_call: -
v_call: TRBV21-1
j_call: TRBJ1-5
cdr3_nt: TGTGCCAGCAGCATCCAGCGGGGGGACAAGGCCCAGGATCAGCCCCAGCATTTT
cdr3_aa: CASSIQRGDKAQDQPQHF

clone_size: -
d_call: -
v_call: TRBV18
j_call: TRBJ1-3
cdr3_nt: TGTGCCAGCTCCCCCCAGGGCTCTGGAAACACCATATATTTT
cdr3_aa: CASSPQGSGNTIYF

clone_size: -
d_call: -
v_call: TRBV4-1
j_call: TRBJ2-3
cdr3_nt: TGCGCCAGCAGCCAACTAGAGTCGGTTGCAGATACGCAGTATTTT
cdr3_aa: CASSQLESVADTQYF

clone_size: -
d_call: -
v_call: TRBV3-1/TRBV3-2
j_call: TRBJ2-3
cdr3_nt: TGTGCCAGCAGCCAACTACTAGCTAGGGATACGCAGTATTTT
cdr3_aa: CASSQLLARDTQYF

clone_size: once
d_call: -
v_call: TRBV29-1
j_call: TRBJ2-7
cdr3_nt: TGCAGCGCCATGGAGCCGGGTCCCTACGAGCAGTACTTC
cdr3_aa: CSAMEPGPYEQYF

clone_size: -
d_call: -
v_call: TRBV4-1
j_call: TRBJ1-2
cdr3_nt: TGCGCCAGCAGCCAAGGTTCGACAGGCGGCTATGGCTACACCTTC
cdr3_aa: CASSQGSTGGYGYTF

clone_size: -
d_call: TRBD2
v_call: TRBV6-5
j_call: TRBJ2-7
cdr3_nt: TGTGCCAGCACGAGCGGGACCTCACGGAACGAGCAGTACTTC
cdr3_aa: CASTSGTSRNEQYF

clone_size: -
d_call: TRBD2
v_call: TRBV19
j_call: TRBJ2-2
cdr3_nt: TGTGCCAGTAGTATCCGGGGGGGCTTGGCCGGGGAGCTGTTTTTT
cdr3_aa: CASSIRGGLAGELFF

clone_size: -
d_call: -
v_call: TRBV12-3/TRBV12-4
j_call: TRBJ2-7
cdr3_nt: TGTGCCAGCCTTAACCCCCTAAGAGAGCAGTACTTC
cdr3_aa: CASLNPLREQYF

clone_size: -
d_call: -
v_call: TRBV28
j_call: TRBJ1-1
cdr3_nt: TGTGCTCTTTCGTCGGGGGGCTGGGGCACTGAAGCTTTCTTT
cdr3_aa: CALSSGGWGTEAFF

clone_size: -
d_call: TRBD2
v_call: TRBV5-4
j_call: TRBJ2-5
cdr3_nt: TGTGCCAGCAGCTCGAGCGGGGGGGCCGTGAAGACCCAGTACTTC
cdr3_aa: CASSSSGGAVKTQYF